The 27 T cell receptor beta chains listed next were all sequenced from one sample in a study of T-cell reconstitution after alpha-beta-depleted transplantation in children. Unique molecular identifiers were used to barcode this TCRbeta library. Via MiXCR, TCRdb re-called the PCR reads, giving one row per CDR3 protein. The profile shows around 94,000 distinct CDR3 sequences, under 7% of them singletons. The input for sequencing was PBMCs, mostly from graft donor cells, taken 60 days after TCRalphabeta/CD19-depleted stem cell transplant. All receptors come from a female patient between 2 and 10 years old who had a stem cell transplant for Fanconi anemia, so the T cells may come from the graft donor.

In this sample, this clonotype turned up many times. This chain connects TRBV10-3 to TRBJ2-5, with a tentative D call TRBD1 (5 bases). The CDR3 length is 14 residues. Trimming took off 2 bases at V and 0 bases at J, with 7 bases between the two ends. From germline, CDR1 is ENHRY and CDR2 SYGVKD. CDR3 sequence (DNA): TGTGCCATCAGTGAGACAGGATACCAAGAGACCCAGTACTTC. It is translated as CAISETGYQETQYF.

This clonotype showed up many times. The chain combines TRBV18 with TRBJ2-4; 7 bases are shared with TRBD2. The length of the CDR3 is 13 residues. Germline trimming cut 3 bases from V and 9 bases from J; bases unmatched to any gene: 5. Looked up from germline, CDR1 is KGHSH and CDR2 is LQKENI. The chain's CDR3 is CASSPPGGGIQYF. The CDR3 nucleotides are TGTGCCAGCTCACCTCCGGGGGGAGGCATTCAGTACTTC.

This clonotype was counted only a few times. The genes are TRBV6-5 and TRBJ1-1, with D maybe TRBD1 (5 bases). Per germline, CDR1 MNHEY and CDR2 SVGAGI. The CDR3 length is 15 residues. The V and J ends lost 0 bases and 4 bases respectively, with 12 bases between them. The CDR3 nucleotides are TGTGCCAGCAGTTACTCGAGACGGGGGGGCACTGAAGCTTTCTTT. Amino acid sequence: CASSYSRRGGTEAFF.

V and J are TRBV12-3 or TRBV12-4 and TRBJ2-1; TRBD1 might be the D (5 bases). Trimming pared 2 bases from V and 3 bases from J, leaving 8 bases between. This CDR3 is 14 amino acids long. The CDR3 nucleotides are TGTGCCAGCAGTTTATTCGGACACTACAATGAGCAGTTCTTC. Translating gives CASSLFGHYNEQFF.

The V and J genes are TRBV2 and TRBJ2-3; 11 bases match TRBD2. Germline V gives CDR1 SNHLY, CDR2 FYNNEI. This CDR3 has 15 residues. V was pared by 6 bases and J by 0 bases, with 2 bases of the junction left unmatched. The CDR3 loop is CASRGLAVSTDTQYF. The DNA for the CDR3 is TGTGCCAGCAGGGGACTAGCGGTTAGCACAGATACGCAGTATTTT. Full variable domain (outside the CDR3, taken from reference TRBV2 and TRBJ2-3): EPEVTQTPSHQVTQMGQEVILRCVPISNHLYFYWYRQILGQKVEFLVSFYNNEISEKSEIFDDQFSVERPDGSNFTLKIRSTKLEDSAMYFCASRGLAVSTDTQYFGPGTRLTVL.

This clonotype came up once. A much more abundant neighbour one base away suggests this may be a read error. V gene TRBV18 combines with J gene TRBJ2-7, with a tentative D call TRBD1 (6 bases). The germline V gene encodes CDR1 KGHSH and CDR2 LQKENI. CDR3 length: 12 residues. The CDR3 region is CASSTQGYEQHF. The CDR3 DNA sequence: TGTGCCAGCTCAACCCAGGGGTACGAGCAGCACTTC.

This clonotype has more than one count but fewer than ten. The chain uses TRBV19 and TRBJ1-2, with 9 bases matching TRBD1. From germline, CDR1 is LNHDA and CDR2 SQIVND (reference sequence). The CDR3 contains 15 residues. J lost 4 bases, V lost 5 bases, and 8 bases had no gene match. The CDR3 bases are TGTGCCAGTAGTCCAGGGACAGGGCGAAGCTATGGCTACACCTTC. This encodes CASSPGTGRSYGYTF. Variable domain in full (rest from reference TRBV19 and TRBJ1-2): DGGITQSPKYLFRKEGQNVTLSCEQNLNHDAMYWYRQDPGQGLRLIYYSQIVNDFQKGDIAEGYSVSREKKESFPLTVTSAQKNPTAFYLCASSPGTGRSYGYTFGSGTRLTVV.

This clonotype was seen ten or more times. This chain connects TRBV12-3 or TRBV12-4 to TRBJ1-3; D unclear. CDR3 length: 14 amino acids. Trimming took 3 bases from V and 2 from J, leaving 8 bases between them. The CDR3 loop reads CASSFLEPGNTIYF. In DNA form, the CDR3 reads TGTGCCAGCAGTTTTCTCGAACCTGGAAACACCATATATTTT.

The CDR3, as DNA: TGTGCCAGCTCAGTAACGGGACAGGTCACTGAAGCTTTCTTT. Translation: CASSVTGQVTEAFF. This chain links TRBV18 with TRBJ1-1, with 8 bases fitting TRBD1. CDR1 is KGHSH, CDR2 LQKENI, per germline. V lost 5 bases, J lost 4 bases, and 6 bases stayed unmatched. CDR3 length: 14 amino acids.

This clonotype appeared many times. This CDR3 reads CASTMDRAADTQYF. Written as DNA, the CDR3 is TGTGCCAGCACCATGGACAGGGCGGCAGATACGCAGTATTTT. The J gene is TRBJ2-3, the V gene TRBV12-3 or TRBV12-4; TRBD1 matches 8 bases. V dropped 7 bases and J dropped 4; count of bases not matched to a gene: 7. The CDR3 length is 14 residues.

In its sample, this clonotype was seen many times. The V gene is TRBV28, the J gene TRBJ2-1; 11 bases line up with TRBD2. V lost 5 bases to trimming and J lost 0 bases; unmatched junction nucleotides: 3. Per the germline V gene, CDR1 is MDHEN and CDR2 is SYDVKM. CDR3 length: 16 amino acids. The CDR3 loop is CASSPLAGGSYNEQFF. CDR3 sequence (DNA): TGTGCCAGCAGTCCCCTAGCGGGGGGCTCCTACAATGAGCAGTTCTTC.

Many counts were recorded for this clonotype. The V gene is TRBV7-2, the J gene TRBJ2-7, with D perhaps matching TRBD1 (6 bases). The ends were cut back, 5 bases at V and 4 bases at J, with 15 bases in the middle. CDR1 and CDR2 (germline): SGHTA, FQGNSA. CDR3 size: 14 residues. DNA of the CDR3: TGTGCCAGCAGCGCAGGGGTGGTGAGGTACGAGCAGTACTTC. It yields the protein CASSAGVVRYEQYF.

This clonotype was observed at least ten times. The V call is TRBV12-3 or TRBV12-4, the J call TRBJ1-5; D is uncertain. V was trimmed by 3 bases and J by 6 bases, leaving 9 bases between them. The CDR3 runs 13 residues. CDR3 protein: CASSFWGFQPQHF. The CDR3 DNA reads TGTGCCAGCAGTTTTTGGGGTTTTCAGCCCCAGCATTTT.

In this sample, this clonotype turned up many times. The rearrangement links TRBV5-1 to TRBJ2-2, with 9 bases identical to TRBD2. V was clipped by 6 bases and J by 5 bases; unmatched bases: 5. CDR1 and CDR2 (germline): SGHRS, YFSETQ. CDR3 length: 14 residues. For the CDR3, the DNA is TGCGCCAGCATCCCCGGACTAGCGACCGGGGAGCTGTTTTTT. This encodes CASIPGLATGELFF.

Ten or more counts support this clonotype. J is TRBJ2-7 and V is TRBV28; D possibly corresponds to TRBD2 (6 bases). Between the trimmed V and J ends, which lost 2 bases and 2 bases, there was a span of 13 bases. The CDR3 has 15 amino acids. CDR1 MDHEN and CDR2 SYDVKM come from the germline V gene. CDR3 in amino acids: CASSLRSGSTYEQYF. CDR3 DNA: TGTGCCAGCAGTTTAAGGAGCGGGTCCACCTACGAGCAGTACTTC.

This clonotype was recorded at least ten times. DNA for the CDR3: TGTGCCAGCAGTCGGGGATCGGAAGCTTTCTTT. It translates to CASSRGSEAFF. The chain is built from TRBV28 and TRBJ1-1; D remains ambiguous. Germline-derived CDR1 and CDR2 are MDHEN and SYDVKM. The V end lost 5 bases, the J end lost 8 bases, and 9 bases lay between the germline ends. This CDR3 has 11 residues.

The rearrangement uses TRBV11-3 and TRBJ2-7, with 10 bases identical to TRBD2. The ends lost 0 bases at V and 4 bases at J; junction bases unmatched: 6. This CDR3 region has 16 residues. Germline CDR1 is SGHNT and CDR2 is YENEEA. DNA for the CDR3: TGTGCCAGCAGCTTAGATCGGCTAGCGGGAGCTTACGAGCAGTACTTC. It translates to CASSLDRLAGAYEQYF.

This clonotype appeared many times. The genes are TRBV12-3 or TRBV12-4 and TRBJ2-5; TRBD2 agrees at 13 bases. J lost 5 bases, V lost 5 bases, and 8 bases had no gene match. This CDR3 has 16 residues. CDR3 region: CASSPRLAGGGETQYF. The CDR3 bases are TGTGCCAGCAGTCCCCGACTAGCGGGGGGAGGGGAGACCCAGTACTTC.

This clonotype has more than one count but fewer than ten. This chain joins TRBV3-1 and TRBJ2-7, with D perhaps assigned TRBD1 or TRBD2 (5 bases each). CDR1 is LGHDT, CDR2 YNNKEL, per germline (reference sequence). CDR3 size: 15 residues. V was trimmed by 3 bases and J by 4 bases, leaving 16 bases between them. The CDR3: CASSQGRGSLYEQYF. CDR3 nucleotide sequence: TGTGCCAGCAGCCAGGGACGGGGAAGTCTGTACGAGCAGTACTTC.

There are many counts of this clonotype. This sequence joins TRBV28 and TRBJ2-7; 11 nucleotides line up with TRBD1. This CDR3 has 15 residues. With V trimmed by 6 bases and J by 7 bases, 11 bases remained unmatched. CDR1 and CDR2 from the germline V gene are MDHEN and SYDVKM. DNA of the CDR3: TGTGCCAGCAGAGGGGGCGGGACAGGGGGAGATGAGCAGTACTTC. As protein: CASRGGGTGGDEQYF.

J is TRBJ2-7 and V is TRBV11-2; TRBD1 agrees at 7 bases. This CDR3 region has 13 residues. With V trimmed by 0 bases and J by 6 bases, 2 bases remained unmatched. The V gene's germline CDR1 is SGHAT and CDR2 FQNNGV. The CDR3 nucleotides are TGTGCCAGCAGCTTAGAGAGGGGGCTCGAGCAGTACTTC. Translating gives CASSLERGLEQYF.

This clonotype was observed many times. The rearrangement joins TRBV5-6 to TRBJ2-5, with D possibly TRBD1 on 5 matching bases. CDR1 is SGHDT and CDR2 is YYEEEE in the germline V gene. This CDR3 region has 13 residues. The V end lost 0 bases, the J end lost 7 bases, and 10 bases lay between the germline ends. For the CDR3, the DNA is TGTGCCAGCAGCTTGGTACAGGCAAGGACCCAGTACTTC. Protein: CASSLVQARTQYF.

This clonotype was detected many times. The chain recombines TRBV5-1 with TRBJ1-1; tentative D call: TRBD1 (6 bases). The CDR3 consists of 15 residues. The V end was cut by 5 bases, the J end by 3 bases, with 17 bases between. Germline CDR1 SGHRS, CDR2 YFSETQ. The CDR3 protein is CASSLGQSLYTEAFF. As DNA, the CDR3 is TGCGCCAGCAGTCTCGGACAGTCCTTATACACTGAAGCTTTCTTT.

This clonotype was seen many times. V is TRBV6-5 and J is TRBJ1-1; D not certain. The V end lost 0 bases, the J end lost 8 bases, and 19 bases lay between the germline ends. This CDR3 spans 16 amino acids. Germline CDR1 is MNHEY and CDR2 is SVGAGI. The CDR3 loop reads CASSYSYGLRTGEAFF. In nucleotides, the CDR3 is TGTGCCAGCAGTTACTCCTATGGGTTGCGGACCGGGGAAGCTTTCTTT.

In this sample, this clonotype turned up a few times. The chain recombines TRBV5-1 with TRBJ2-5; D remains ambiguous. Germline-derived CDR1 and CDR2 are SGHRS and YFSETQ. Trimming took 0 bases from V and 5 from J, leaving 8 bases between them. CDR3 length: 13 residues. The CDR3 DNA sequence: TGCGCCAGCAGCTTGGGGCCTCACGAGACCCAGTACTTC. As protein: CASSLGPHETQYF.

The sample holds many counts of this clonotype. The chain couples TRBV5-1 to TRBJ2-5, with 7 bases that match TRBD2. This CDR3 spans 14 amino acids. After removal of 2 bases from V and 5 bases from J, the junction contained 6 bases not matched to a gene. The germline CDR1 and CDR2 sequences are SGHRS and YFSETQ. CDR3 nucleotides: TGCGCCAGCAGCTTTCGCGGGAGCCGGGAGACCCAGTACTTC. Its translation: CASSFRGSRETQYF.

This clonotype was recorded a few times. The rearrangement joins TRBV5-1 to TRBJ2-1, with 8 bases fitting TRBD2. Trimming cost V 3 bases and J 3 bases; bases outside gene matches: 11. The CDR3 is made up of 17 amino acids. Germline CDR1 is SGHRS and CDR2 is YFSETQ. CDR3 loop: CASSYIGGRGVYNEQFF. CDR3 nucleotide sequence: TGCGCCAGCAGCTACATAGGTGGGCGGGGGGTCTACAATGAGCAGTTCTTC.